One sample yielded the 6 T cell receptor beta chains listed below, sequenced in a study of Graves' ophthalmopathy and Graves' hyperthyroidism. Amplifying from RNA transcripts, the study obtained TCR beta CDR3 regions. In the first round, RT-PCR was carried out with HTBI primers, and a multiplex PCR formed the second round. TCRdb analysed the multiplex PCR reads with MiXCR anew, one entry per CDR3 protein. The sample lists 650,000 to 900,000 distinct CDR3 sequences; approximately 40% were seen once. The specimen was peripheral blood. The receptors here all came from an adult man with Graves' ophthalmopathy.

In its sample, this clonotype was seen many times. The chain uses TRBV7-9 and TRBJ2-7; D uncertain. The CDR3 sequence is 12 residues long. Between the trimmed V and J ends, which lost 3 bases and 4 bases, there was a span of 7 bases. Germline V CDR1 and CDR2: SEHNR, FQNEAQ (reference sequence). CDR3 in amino acids: CASSFGPYEQYF. Here the CDR3 DNA reads TGTGCCAGCAGCTTCGGGCCTTACGAGCAGTACTTC.

V is TRBV7-6 and J is TRBJ1-3; 12 nucleotides align to TRBD1. The CDR3 totals 15 residues. Per germline, CDR1 SGHVS and CDR2 FNYEAQ. The J segment lost 4 bases and the V segment lost 10 bases, leaving 8 bases of the junction unmatched. In nucleotides, the CDR3 is TGTGCCATCCACCGGGACAGGGGGCGGGGAAACACCATATATTTT. Translation: CAIHRDRGRGNTIYF.

The V gene is TRBV7-9, the J gene TRBJ1-3; D not certain. CDR1 is SEHNR, CDR2 FQNEAQ, per germline (reference sequence). This CDR3 spans 14 amino acids. V gave up 5 bases and J gave up 0 bases, with 8 bases separating them. CDR3 amino acids: CASSAESSGNTIYF. CDR3 sequence (DNA): TGTGCCAGCAGCGCCGAGAGCTCTGGAAACACCATATATTTT.

This clonotype was picked up one time. The chain combines TRBV7-9 with TRBJ1-5; 10 bases fit TRBD1. J was trimmed by 5 bases and V by 3 bases; bases with no gene match: 7. The CDR3 runs to 16 residues. CDR1 SEHNR and CDR2 FQNEAQ come from the germline V gene (reference sequence). The CDR3 is CASSFALGTGDQPQHF. CDR3 sequence (DNA): TGTGCCAGCAGCTTCGCCCTAGGGACAGGGGATCAGCCCCAGCATTTT. The variable domain in full, completed from reference TRBV7-9 and TRBJ1-5, reads DTGVSQNPRHKITKRGQNVTFRCDPISEHNRLYWYRQTLGQGPEFLTYFQNEAQLEKSRLLSDRFSAERPKGSFSTLEIQRTEQGDSAMYLCASSFALGTGDQPQHFGDGTRLSIL.

This clonotype appeared a few times. This chain uses TRBV25-1 with TRBJ1-6, with a tentative D call TRBD1 (6 bases). CDR1 is MGHDK and CDR2 is SYGVNS in the germline V gene. The CDR3 is 15 residues long. Trimming removed 2 bases from V and 7 bases from J, with 12 bases in between. CDR3 nucleotide sequence: TGTGCCAGCAGTGAAGCGCCCAGGGGAAATTCACCCCTCCACTTT. Translation gives CASSEAPRGNSPLHF. The entire variable domain, with the rest obtained from reference TRBV25-1 and TRBJ1-6, is as follows: EADIYQTPRYLVIGTGKKITLECSQTMGHDKMYWYQQDPGMELHLIHYSYGVNSTEKGDLSSESTVSRIRTEHFPLTLESARPSHTSQYLCASSEAPRGNSPLHFGNGTRLTVT.

This clonotype was observed many times. V gene TRBV25-1 combines with J gene TRBJ2-2; possibly TRBD1 or TRBD2 for D (5 bases each). The CDR3 spans 14 residues. Trimming stripped 2 bases from V and 3 bases from J, with 7 bases between. Looked up from germline, CDR1 is MGHDK and CDR2 is SYGVNS. The CDR3 loop is CASSEEGYTGELFF. The CDR3 DNA is TGTGCCAGCAGTGAAGAGGGGTACACCGGGGAGCTGTTTTTT. Together with reference TRBV25-1 and TRBJ2-2, the CDR3 gives the full variable domain: EADIYQTPRYLVIGTGKKITLECSQTMGHDKMYWYQQDPGMELHLIHYSYGVNSTEKGDLSSESTVSRIRTEHFPLTLESARPSHTSQYLCASSEEGYTGELFFGEGSRLTVL.